The entry that follows covers one TCR beta chain sequence. Its antigen is currently unknown. Germline lookup yields CDR1 SEHNR and CDR2 FQNEAQ (reference sequence). The length of the CDR3 is 14 residues. With the 5' RACE reads reprocessed, TCRdb shows one record per CDR3 protein and no DNA. The data show 550,000 to 600,000 distinct CDR3 sequences, and the top ten clones hold roughly 3.4%. These data originate in a study of T cells expressing NK-cell markers. Study context: Among eight sequenced donors, seven carried HCMV seropositivity while one was seronegative. Study observations and caveats: HCMV specificity of the expanded NKG2C+ T cell clones stayed unclear.

Input material: blood T cells: a sorted CD56 or NKG2C T cell subset, CD4+ or CD8+ T cells, or bulk PBMC T cells (not recorded which). This chain joins TRBV7-9 and TRBJ2-2. This TCR came from a man aged 18 to 29 in good health. CDR3 amino acids: CASGIGRLTGELFF.